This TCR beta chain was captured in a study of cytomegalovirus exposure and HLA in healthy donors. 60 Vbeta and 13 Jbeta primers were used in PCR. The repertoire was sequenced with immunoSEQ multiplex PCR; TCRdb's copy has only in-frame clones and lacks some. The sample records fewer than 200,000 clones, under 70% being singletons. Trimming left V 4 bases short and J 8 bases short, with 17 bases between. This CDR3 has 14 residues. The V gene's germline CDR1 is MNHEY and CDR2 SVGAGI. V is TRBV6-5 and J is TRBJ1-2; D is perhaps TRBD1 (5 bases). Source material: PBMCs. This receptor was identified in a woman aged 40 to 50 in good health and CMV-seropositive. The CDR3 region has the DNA TGTGCCAGCAGTTCTTACCAAACCAGGGTCGGCTACACCTTC. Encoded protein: CASSSYQTRVGYTF.